This passage covers 19 T cell receptor beta chains from one sample sequenced in a study of T-cell memory formation after mild COVID-19. TCRdb used MiXCR to reprocess the 5' RACE reads, holding one entry per CDR3 protein. The sample contains 80,000 to 90,000 distinct CDR3 sequences, 25% of which appear only once. Sample: PBMCs or a T cell subset sorted from them (not recorded which). The source is a man in his late teens or twenties who had mild COVID-19 (a few samples of this study predate the infection). Cell type and time point are not known.

The chain combines TRBV5-1 with TRBJ2-7, with 7 bases lining up with TRBD2. The ends lost 0 bases at V and 5 bases at J; junction bases unmatched: 5. The germline CDR1 and CDR2 sequences are SGHRS and YFSETQ. This CDR3 region has 14 residues. The CDR3 DNA is TGCGCCAGCAGCTTGGGACTAGCAGCGGACGAGCAGTACTTC. Residues: CASSLGLAADEQYF.

V and J are TRBV4-3 and TRBJ2-7; 9 positions agree with TRBD1. Per the germline V gene, CDR1 is LGHNA and CDR2 is YSLEER. The CDR3 is 15 amino acids. V trimming: 3 bases; J trimming: 3 bases; junction bases outside the gene matches: 6. The CDR3 coding sequence is TGCGCCAGCAGCCAGGGACAGGGTATATTCTACGAGCAGTACTTC. This sequence encodes CASSQGQGIFYEQYF.

This clonotype has more than one count but fewer than ten. The V gene is TRBV7-9, the J gene TRBJ2-2, with 12 bases aligning to TRBD2. The length of the CDR3 is 16 residues. V shed 5 bases and J 7 bases; nucleotides not matched to a gene: 8. Germline CDR1 reads SEHNR; CDR2 reads FQNEAQ (reference sequence). The CDR3 nucleotides read TGTGCCAGCAGCCCAAGGACTAGCGGGGAAGTCGGGGAGCTGTTTTTT. It specifies CASSPRTSGEVGELFF. The entire variable domain, with the rest obtained from reference TRBV7-9 and TRBJ2-2, is as follows: DTGVSQNPRHKITKRGQNVTFRCDPISEHNRLYWYRQTLGQGPEFLTYFQNEAQLEKSRLLSDRFSAERPKGSFSTLEIQRTEQGDSAMYLCASSPRTSGEVGELFFGEGSRLTVL.

This clonotype has more than one count but fewer than ten. The chain is built from TRBV7-2 and TRBJ2-3; TRBD2 aligns across 8 bases. The CDR3 is 15 amino acids. Losses at the gene ends were 5 bases for V and 4 bases for J; bases not matched to a gene: 8. Germline CDR1 and CDR2: SGHTA and FQGNSA. CDR3 protein: CASSPLPGGADTQYF. CDR3 coding DNA: TGTGCCAGCAGCCCTCTGCCGGGGGGGGCAGATACGCAGTATTTT.

The chain has TRBV7-3 and TRBJ2-1, with D perhaps matching TRBD1 or TRBD2 (5 bases each). Germline V gene sequence: CDR1 SGHTA, CDR2 FQGTGA. Trimming pared 5 bases from V and 9 bases from J, leaving 14 bases between. The CDR3 has 13 residues. The CDR3 coding sequence is TGTGCCAGCAGCACCGGGACCGGCGGTGAGCAGTTCTTC. This encodes CASSTGTGGEQFF.

This clonotype was picked up a small number of times. V usage is TRBV13 and J usage is TRBJ2-2; TRBD2 matches 8 bases. Germline values: CDR1 PRHDT, CDR2 FYEKMQ (reference sequence). J was trimmed by 4 bases and V by 2 bases; bases with no gene match: 6. The CDR3 length is 16 residues. CDR3 region: CASSLRGGRSTGELFF. The CDR3 nucleotides are TGTGCCAGCAGCTTACGCGGGGGGCGTTCCACCGGGGAGCTGTTTTTT.

V usage is TRBV6-2 or TRBV6-3 and J usage is TRBJ1-1; 12 nucleotides match TRBD1. J gave up 5 bases and V 8 bases, and 6 bases lay outside the gene matches. Germline V lookup: CDR1 MNHEY, CDR2 SVGEGT. This CDR3 has 14 amino acids. DNA for the CDR3: TGTGCCAGCGGGACAGGGGGCGCGAGGACTGAAGCTTTCTTT. It yields the protein CASGTGGARTEAFF.

This clonotype showed up many times. This chain links TRBV5-1 with TRBJ2-1, with TRBD1 matching 7 bases. Germline V lookup: CDR1 SGHRS, CDR2 YFSETQ. The CDR3 is made up of 16 amino acids. The J segment lost 0 bases and the V segment lost 2 bases, leaving 5 bases of the junction unmatched. Here the CDR3 reads CASSFYRDSSYNEQFF. In DNA form, the CDR3 reads TGCGCCAGCAGCTTTTACCGGGACAGCTCCTACAATGAGCAGTTCTTC.

The CDR3 here is CASSLSGSDTQYF. CDR3 DNA: TGTGCCAGCAGTTTATCAGGTAGTGATACGCAGTATTTT. The chain has TRBV27 and TRBJ2-3; D not resolved. Germline V lookup: CDR1 MNHEY, CDR2 SMNVEV (reference sequence). Deletions cut 0 bases from V and 6 bases from J, with 7 bases between. This CDR3 has 13 residues.

This clonotype came up many times. V is TRBV9 and J is TRBJ2-3, with TRBD1 matching 9 bases. J gave up 0 bases and V 4 bases, and 12 bases lay outside the gene matches. The germline V gene encodes CDR1 SGDLS and CDR2 YYNGEE. The CDR3 consists of 18 residues. CDR3 in amino acids: CASSKEGEQGASTDTQYF. CDR3 sequence (DNA): TGTGCCAGCAGCAAAGAGGGAGAACAGGGGGCTAGCACAGATACGCAGTATTTT.

The chain links TRBV5-6 to TRBJ2-7; unclear D gene. The CDR3 loop spans 13 amino acids. Trimming stripped 4 bases from V and 0 bases from J, with 8 bases between. Germline values: CDR1 SGHDT, CDR2 YYEEEE. CDR3 amino acids: CASSGVDSYEQYV. The DNA for the CDR3 is TGTGCCAGCAGCGGGGTAGACTCCTACGAGCAGTACGTC.

This clonotype was observed a handful of times. V usage is TRBV5-1 and J usage is TRBJ1-1; a weak D match, TRBD1 (5 bases). The CDR3 covers 15 residues. Germline lookup yields CDR1 SGHRS and CDR2 YFSETQ. The V end lost 1 base, the J end lost 1 base, and 11 bases lay between the germline ends. DNA of the CDR3: TGCGCCAGCAGCTTGTCTGGGGGGGGGAACACTGAAGCTTTCTTT. Amino acid sequence: CASSLSGGGNTEAFF.

This clonotype was seen more than once but under ten times. V usage is TRBV5-6 and J usage is TRBJ1-1; D gene uncertain. V shed 0 bases and J shed 4 bases, with 7 bases lying between them. This CDR3 has 13 residues. In germline, CDR1 is SGHDT, CDR2 YYEEEE. CDR3 sequence (DNA): TGTGCCAGCAGCTTGGGGGCGAGCACTGAAGCTTTCTTT. Translated: CASSLGASTEAFF.

The V call is TRBV9, the J call TRBJ1-1, with D uncertain. Germline assignment: CDR1 SGDLS and CDR2 YYNGEE. The CDR3 is made up of 13 amino acids. The V and J ends lost 5 bases and 4 bases respectively, with 12 bases between them. The CDR3 protein is CASSGGPVTEAFF. CDR3 nucleotides: TGTGCCAGCAGTGGAGGCCCGGTCACTGAAGCTTTCTTT.

This clonotype has more than one count but fewer than ten. The J gene is TRBJ2-1, the V gene TRBV29-1; 7 bases line up with TRBD1. This CDR3 comprises 13 residues. J lost 9 bases, V lost 6 bases, and 11 bases had no gene match. The germline V gene has CDR1 SQVTM and CDR2 ANQGSEA. The CDR3 here is CSVRQGMGSEQFF. As DNA, the CDR3 is TGCAGCGTAAGACAGGGAATGGGTTCTGAGCAGTTCTTC.

This clonotype was detected a few times. This chain links TRBV6-2 or TRBV6-3 with TRBJ1-5; D not certain. This CDR3 has 14 amino acids. V lost 8 bases and J lost 5, with 16 bases in between. Germline V lookup: CDR1 MNHEY, CDR2 SVGEGT. As DNA, the CDR3 is TGTGCCAGCCCGGATGCGGCCCCCCATCAGCCCCAGCATTTT. This encodes CASPDAAPHQPQHF.

CDR3 region: CAISWTSGGASGANVLTF. The CDR3, as DNA: TGTGCCATCTCCTGGACTAGCGGGGGGGCGTCTGGGGCCAACGTCCTGACTTTC. This sequence joins TRBV10-3 and TRBJ2-6; TRBD2 agrees at 15 bases. The germline V gene encodes CDR1 ENHRY and CDR2 SYGVKD. The V segment lost 8 bases and the J segment 1 base; nucleotides outside the gene matches: 6. This CDR3 has 18 residues.

This chain joins TRBV9 and TRBJ2-7, with D hard to call. Trimming left V 2 bases short and J 1 base short, with 7 bases between. The length of the CDR3 is 13 residues. CDR1 is SGDLS and CDR2 is YYNGEE in the germline V gene. Here the CDR3 reads CASSVGTSYEQYF. CDR3 in DNA: TGTGCCAGCAGCGTGGGCACATCCTACGAGCAGTACTTC. Supplemented by reference TRBV9 and TRBJ2-7, the full variable domain reads DSGVTQTPKHLITATGQRVTLRCSPRSGDLSVYWYQQSLDQGLQFLIQYYNGEERAKGNILERFSAQQFPDLHSELNLSSLELGDSALYFCASSVGTSYEQYFGPGTRLTVT.

This clonotype was counted between two and nine times. The DNA is omitted, as the CDR3 cannot be located on it reliably, and the CDR3 follows TCRdb's listing. This chain's CDR3 is CASDWTGTVTPGSCFF. The gene calls are TRBV21-1 and TRBJ2-2; TRBD1, the table's D call, was not compared with the DNA. TRBV21-1 is a pseudogene locus. The CDR3 spans 16 residues, counting both ends.